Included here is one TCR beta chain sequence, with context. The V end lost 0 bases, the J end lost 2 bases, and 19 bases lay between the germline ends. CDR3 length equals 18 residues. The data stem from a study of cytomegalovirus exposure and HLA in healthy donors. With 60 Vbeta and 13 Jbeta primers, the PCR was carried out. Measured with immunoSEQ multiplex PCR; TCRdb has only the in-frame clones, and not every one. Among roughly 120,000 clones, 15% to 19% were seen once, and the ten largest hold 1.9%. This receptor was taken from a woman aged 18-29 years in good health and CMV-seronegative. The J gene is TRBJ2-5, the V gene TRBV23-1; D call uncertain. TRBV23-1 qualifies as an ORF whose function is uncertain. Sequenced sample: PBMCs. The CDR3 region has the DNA TGCGCCAGCAGTCAATCGATGGATTCAGGTACCTATCAAGAGACCCAGTACTTC. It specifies CASSQSMDSGTYQETQYF.